This TCR beta chain emerged from a study of regulatory T cells in long-lasting Graves disease. Whole-study findings and limits: The TCR repertoire of persistent Graves' patients was less diverse than that of newly diagnosed ones. Researchers reported studying only peripheral blood, not thyroid tissue.

For TCR beta, libraries came from iRepertoire HTBI primers and Arm-PCR of CDR3 regions. One entry per CDR3 protein, called by TCRdb with MiXCR from the multiplex PCR reads. This table holds a few hundred thousand distinct CDR3 sequences, 12% found once. Ten or more counts support this clonotype. Its antigen is still unknown. CDR3 length: 13 amino acids. The germline V and J ends were trimmed by 8 bases and 0 bases, with 8 bases remaining between them. As for time point: newly diagnosed GD, antithyroid drugs for less than 3 months. Isolated PBMC RNA provided the starting material for the TCR library. The same data also contributed to another study, on T cells in Graves' hyperthyroidism and ophthalmopathy. As that study records: The TCR CDR3 first-round RT-PCR relied on the HTBI primer set.

Source: peripheral blood mononuclear cells (PBMCs), taken at new diagnosis, from a patient treated with antithyroid drugs. V and J are TRBV12-3 or TRBV12-4 and TRBJ1-3, with no clear D. The receptor was isolated from a woman younger than 30 with Graves disease. DNA of the CDR3: TGTGCCAGCTACGTGAGCTCTGGAAACACCATATATTTT. Its translation: CASYVSSGNTIYF.